Sequencing of this T cell receptor (beta chain) was carried out in a study of T cells in Graves' hyperthyroidism and ophthalmopathy. Whole-study results and caveats: Model predictions of ophthalmopathy came a median roughly 6.4 months before onset. Clonotypes that were expanded in thyroid above 0.001 mostly appeared in blood too.

V shed 2 bases and J shed 4 bases, with 11 bases lying between them. Germline V lookup: CDR1 MNHEY, CDR2 SVGAGI. The CDR3 contains 14 residues. Concerning this clonotype: What it binds is unknown.

Regions amplified from RNA transcripts were the TCR beta CDR3 regions. Using the HTBI primer set, a first-round RT-PCR was run on the TCR CDR3. MiXCR, applied by TCRdb to the multiplex PCR reads, yields one record per CDR3 protein. The sample lists fewer than 700,000 distinct CDR3 sequences; roughly 18% were seen once. Ophthalmopathy patients showed a Clinical Activity Score of at least 3, NOSPECS grade of at least 4 and duration under 3 months. Around 10 ml of fresh peripheral blood supplied the PBMCs. Material: blood. This TCR was sampled from a woman between 18 and 30 years old with Graves' ophthalmopathy. The J gene is TRBJ1-2, the V gene TRBV6-5, with TRBD1 as a possible D gene (5 bases). The CDR3 nucleotides read TGTGCCAGCAGTTACCCGGGACGAAGCTATGGCTACACCTTC. Its protein is CASSYPGRSYGYTF.